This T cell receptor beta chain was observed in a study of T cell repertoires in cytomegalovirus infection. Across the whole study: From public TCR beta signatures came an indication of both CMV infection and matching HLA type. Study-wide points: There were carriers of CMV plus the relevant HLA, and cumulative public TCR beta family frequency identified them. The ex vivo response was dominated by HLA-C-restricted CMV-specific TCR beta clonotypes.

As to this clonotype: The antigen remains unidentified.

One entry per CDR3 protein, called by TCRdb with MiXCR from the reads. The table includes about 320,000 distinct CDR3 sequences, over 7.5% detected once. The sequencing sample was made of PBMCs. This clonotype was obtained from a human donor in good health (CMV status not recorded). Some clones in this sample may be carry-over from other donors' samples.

Here the CDR3 DNA reads TGTGCCAGCAGTTTCCGGCTTTTAGCGGGGATGGACAATGAGCAGTTCTTC. Translating gives CASSFRLLAGMDNEQFF. The chain has TRBV28 and TRBJ2-1, with 8 bases identical to TRBD2. V was clipped by 3 bases and J by 5 bases; unmatched bases: 12. In germline, CDR1 is MDHEN, CDR2 SYDVKM. CDR3 length: 17 residues.